This T cell receptor beta chain was identified in a study of blood T cells in healthy people across ages. The length of the CDR3 is 15 residues. Germline values: CDR1 KGHSH, CDR2 LQKENI. V shed 6 bases and J shed 9 bases, with 21 bases lying between them. A sample-barcoded 5' primer and a J-beta primer mix were used in a second PCR of roughly 7 to 12 cycles. TCRdb reprocessed the 5' RACE reads via MiXCR and lists one record per CDR3 protein. The sample holds roughly 700,000 distinct CDR3 sequences, more than 40% seen once. This clonotype was recorded a few times. Isolated per sample were at least 6 million PBMCs.

The sequenced sample consisted of blood. The TCR was taken from an older woman in good health. The rearrangement links TRBV18 to TRBJ2-1; D gene uncertain. CDR3 sequence: CASSLQTGTIGEQFF. CDR3 bases: TGTGCCAGCTCGCTCCAGACGGGTACGATAGGTGAGCAGTTCTTC.